A single TCR beta chain is shown here with its context. The data are from a study of blood T cell repertoires in COVID-19. Study-wide context: Specimens from acute and convalescent COVID-19 originated in the United States, Italy and Spain. From T cells, B-cell-depleted T cells, or PBMCs came the material, which was cDNA or gDNA.

Germline lookup yields CDR1 SGHNT and CDR2 YYREEE (reference sequence). Germline trimming cut 4 bases from V and 6 bases from J; bases unmatched to any gene: 2. CDR3 length: 12 amino acids. In the authors' workflow: Amplification with reference gene primers provided the estimates of nucleated cell counts. Here immunoSEQ multiplex PCR was the method, and the copy in TCRdb shows in-frame clones only, minus some. V, J and clone size are those of that table, while D and trimming were read from the DNA. The sample includes 44,000 or so clones, under 85% of them seen just once. This receptor was obtained from an elderly man in a cohort sampled during active COVID-19. The chain recombines TRBV5-4 with TRBJ1-2; 8 positions match TRBD1. The sample comprised peripheral blood. The CDR3 reads CASSLDRDGYTF. The DNA of the CDR3 is TGTGCCAGCAGCCTGGACAGGGATGGCTACACCTTC.